Each of the 7 T cell receptor beta chains below was sequenced from the same sample in a study of control samples from healthy donors and cancer patients. Sequencing was performed with immunoSEQ multiplex PCR; in TCRdb, only in-frame clones are kept and a portion is missing. The sample consists of about 130,000 clones, about 95% of them appearing once. The source material was blood. The receptors were sampled from a man aged 25-45 years in good health.

The chain recombines TRBV7-6 with TRBJ1-1, with a weak D call TRBD1 (6 bases). V lost 5 bases, J lost 1 base, and 8 bases lay in between. The CDR3 loop spans 13 amino acids. Germline V gene data show CDR1 as SGHVS and CDR2 as FNYEAQ. The CDR3 DNA is TGTGCCAGCAGCGGACAGAGGAACACTGAAGCTTTCTTT. Its translation is CASSGQRNTEAFF.

A single count supports this clone. This chain joins TRBV27 and TRBJ2-7; the match to TRBD1 covers 7 bases. This CDR3 comprises 12 residues. The trim removed 8 bases at V and 1 base at J, leaving 2 bases unmatched. The germline CDR1 and CDR2 sequences are MNHEY and SMNVEV (reference sequence). In DNA, the CDR3 is TGTGCCAGCGGGGACAGTTCCTACGAGCAGTACTTC. Protein product: CASGDSSYEQYF.

The CDR3 loop reads CASSPMEGKGTEAFF. The CDR3, as DNA: TGTGCCAGCTCACCAATGGAGGGAAAGGGAACTGAAGCTTTCTTT. This chain connects TRBV18 to TRBJ1-1; D not resolved. This CDR3 is 15 amino acids long. V was pared by 2 bases and J by 5 bases, with 15 bases between. CDR1 and CDR2 from the germline V gene are KGHSH and LQKENI.

The chain recombines TRBV27 with TRBJ2-7; no firm D call. The CDR3 is 14 residues long. The V gene lost 0 bases and the J gene lost 3 bases, with 9 bases spanning the gap. CDR1 and CDR2 from the germline V gene are MNHEY and SMNVEV (reference sequence). CDR3 residues: CASSLSNNGYEQYF. As DNA, the CDR3 is TGTGCCAGCAGTTTATCGAATAACGGCTACGAGCAGTACTTC.

The chain links TRBV12-3 or TRBV12-4 to TRBJ1-1; D call uncertain. The germline V and J ends were trimmed by 3 bases and 5 bases, with 10 bases remaining between them. This CDR3 is built from 13 residues. The CDR3 is CASSFSGMTEAFF. The CDR3, as DNA: TGTGCCAGCAGTTTCTCGGGTATGACTGAAGCTTTCTTT.

V gene TRBV30 combines with J gene TRBJ1-5; D gene ambiguous. The CDR3 consists of 14 residues. Deletions cut 2 bases from V and 3 bases from J, with 11 bases between. Germline CDR1 is GTSNPN and CDR2 is SVGIG (reference sequence). In nucleotides, the CDR3 is TGTGCCTGGAGTATCTTGGGCCACAATCAGCCCCAGCATTTT. Translation: CAWSILGHNQPQHF.

This rearrangement joins TRBV3-1 (or the pseudogene TRBV3-2) to TRBJ1-1; 8 positions match TRBD1. V shed 1 base and J 4 bases; nucleotides not matched to a gene: 11. Germline CDR1 is LGHDT and CDR2 is YNNKEL (reference sequence). This CDR3 contains 17 residues. CDR3 loop: CASSQGRTGRGFTEAFF. CDR3 sequence (DNA): TGTGCCAGCAGCCAAGGGCGGACAGGGAGGGGATTCACTGAAGCTTTCTTT.